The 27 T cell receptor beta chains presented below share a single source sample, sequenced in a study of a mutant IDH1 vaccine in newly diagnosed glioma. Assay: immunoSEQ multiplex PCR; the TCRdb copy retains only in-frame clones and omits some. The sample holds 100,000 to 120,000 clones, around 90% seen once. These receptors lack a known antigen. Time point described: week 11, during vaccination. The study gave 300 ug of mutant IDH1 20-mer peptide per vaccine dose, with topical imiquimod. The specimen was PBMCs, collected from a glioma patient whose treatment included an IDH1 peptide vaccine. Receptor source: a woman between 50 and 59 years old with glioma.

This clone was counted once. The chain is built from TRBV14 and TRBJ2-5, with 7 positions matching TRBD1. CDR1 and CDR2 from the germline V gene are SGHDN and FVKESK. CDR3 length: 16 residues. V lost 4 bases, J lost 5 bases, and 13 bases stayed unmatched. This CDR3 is CASSRLQGTPPETQYF. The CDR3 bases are TGTGCCAGCAGCCGATTACAGGGGACCCCCCCCGAGACCCAGTACTTC.

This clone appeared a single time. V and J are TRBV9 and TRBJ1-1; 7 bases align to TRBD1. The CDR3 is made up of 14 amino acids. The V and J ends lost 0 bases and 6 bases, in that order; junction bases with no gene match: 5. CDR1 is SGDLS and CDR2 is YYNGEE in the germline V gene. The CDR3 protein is CASSVEGARAEAFF. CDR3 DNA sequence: TGTGCCAGCAGCGTAGAGGGGGCTCGTGCTGAAGCTTTCTTT.

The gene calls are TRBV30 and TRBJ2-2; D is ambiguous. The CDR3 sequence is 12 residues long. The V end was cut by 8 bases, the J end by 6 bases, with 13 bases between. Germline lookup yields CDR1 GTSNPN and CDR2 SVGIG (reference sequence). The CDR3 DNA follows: TGTGCCCGGGCACCAACCTCCGGGGAGCTGTTTTTT. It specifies CARAPTSGELFF.

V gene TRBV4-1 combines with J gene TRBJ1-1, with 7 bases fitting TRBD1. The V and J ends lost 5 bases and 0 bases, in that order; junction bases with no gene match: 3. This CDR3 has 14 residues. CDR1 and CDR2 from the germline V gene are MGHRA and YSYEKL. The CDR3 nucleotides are TGCGCCAGCAGCTGGGACAGATTGAACACTGAAGCTTTCTTT. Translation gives CASSWDRLNTEAFF.

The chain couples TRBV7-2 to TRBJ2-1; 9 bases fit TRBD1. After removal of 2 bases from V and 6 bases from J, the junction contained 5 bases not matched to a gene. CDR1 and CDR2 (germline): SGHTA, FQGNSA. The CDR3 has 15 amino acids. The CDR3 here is CASSLRGQGLNEQFF. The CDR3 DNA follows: TGTGCCAGCAGCTTAAGGGGACAGGGCCTCAATGAGCAGTTCTTC.

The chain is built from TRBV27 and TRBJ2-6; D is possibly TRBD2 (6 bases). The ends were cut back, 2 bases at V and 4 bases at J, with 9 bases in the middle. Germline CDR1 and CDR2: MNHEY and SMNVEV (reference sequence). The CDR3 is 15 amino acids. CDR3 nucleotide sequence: TGTGCCAGCAGTTTAGGGGGGTCCGGGGCCAACGTCCTGACTTTC. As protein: CASSLGGSGANVLTF.

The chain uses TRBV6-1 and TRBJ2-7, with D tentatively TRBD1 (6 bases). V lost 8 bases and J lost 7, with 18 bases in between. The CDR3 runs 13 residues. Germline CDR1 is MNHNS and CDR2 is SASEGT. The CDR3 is CASQDSRGGEQYF. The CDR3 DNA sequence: TGTGCCAGCCAAGACAGCCGAGGGGGAGAGCAGTACTTC.

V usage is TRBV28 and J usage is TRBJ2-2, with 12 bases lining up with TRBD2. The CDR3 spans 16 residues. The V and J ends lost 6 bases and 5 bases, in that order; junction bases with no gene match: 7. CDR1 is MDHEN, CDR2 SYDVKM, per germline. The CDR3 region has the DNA TGTGCCAGCAGCTACCCCACTAGCGGGAGGACCGGGGAGCTGTTTTTT. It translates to CASSYPTSGRTGELFF. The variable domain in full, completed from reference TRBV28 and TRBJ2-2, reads DVKVTQSSRYLVKRTGEKVFLECVQDMDHENMFWYRQDPGLGLRLIYFSYDVKMKEKGDIPEGYSVSREKKERFSLILESASTNQTSMYLCASSYPTSGRTGELFFGEGSRLTVL.

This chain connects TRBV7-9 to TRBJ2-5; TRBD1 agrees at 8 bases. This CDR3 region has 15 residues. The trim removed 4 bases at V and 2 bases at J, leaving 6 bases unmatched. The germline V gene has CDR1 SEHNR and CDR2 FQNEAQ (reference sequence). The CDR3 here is CASSSGQGSQETQYF. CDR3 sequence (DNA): TGTGCCAGCAGCTCCGGACAGGGATCACAAGAGACCCAGTACTTC.

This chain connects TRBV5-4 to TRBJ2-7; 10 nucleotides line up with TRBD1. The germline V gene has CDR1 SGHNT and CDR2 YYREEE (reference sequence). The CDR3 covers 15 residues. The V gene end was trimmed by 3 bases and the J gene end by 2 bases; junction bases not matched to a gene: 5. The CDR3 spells CASSSGQGTTYEQYF. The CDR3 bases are TGTGCCAGCAGCTCGGGACAGGGGACAACCTACGAGCAGTACTTC.

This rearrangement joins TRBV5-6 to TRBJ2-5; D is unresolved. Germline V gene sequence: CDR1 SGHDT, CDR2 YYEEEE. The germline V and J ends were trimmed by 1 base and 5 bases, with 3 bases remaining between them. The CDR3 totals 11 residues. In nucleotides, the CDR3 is TGTGCCAGCAGCTTGTGGGAGACCCAGTACTTC. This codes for CASSLWETQYF.

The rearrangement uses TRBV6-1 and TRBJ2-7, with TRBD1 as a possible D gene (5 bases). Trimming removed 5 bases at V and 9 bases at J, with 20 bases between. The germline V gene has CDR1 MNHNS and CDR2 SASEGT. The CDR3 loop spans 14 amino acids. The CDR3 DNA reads TGTGCCAGCAGTCGAAGGGGTATTCAAACGGTGCAGTACTTC. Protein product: CASSRRGIQTVQYF.

CDR3 loop: CASSTWTARTDTQYF. In nucleotides, the CDR3 is TGTGCCAGCAGTACTTGGACAGCTCGCACAGATACGCAGTATTTT. The J gene is TRBJ2-3, the V gene TRBV28; TRBD1 might be the D (6 bases). This CDR3 spans 15 amino acids. V dropped 5 bases and J dropped 1 base, with 13 bases sitting between them. The germline gives CDR1 MDHEN, CDR2 SYDVKM. The whole variable domain, filled in from reference TRBV28 and TRBJ2-3, reads DVKVTQSSRYLVKRTGEKVFLECVQDMDHENMFWYRQDPGLGLRLIYFSYDVKMKEKGDIPEGYSVSREKKERFSLILESASTNQTSMYLCASSTWTARTDTQYFGPGTRLTVL.

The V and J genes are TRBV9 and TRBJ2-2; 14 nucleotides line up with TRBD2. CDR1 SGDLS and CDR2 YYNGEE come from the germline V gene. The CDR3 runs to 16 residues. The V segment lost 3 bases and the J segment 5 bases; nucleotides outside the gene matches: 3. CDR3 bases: TGTGCCAGCAGCGCGAGACTAGCGGGAGGGACCGGGGAGCTGTTTTTT. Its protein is CASSARLAGGTGELFF.

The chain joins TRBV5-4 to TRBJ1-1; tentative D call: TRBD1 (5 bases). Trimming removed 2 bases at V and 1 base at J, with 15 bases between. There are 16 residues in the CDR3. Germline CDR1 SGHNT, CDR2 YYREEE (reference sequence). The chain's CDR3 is CASSFRRGRQNTEAFF. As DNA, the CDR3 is TGTGCCAGCAGCTTTAGAAGGGGCCGGCAGAACACTGAAGCTTTCTTT.

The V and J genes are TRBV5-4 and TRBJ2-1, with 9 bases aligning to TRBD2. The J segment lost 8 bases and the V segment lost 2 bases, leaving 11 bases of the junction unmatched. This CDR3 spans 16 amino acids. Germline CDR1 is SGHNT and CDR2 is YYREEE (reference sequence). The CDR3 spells CASSFGTSSPHDEQFF. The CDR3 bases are TGTGCCAGCAGCTTCGGGACTAGCAGTCCACACGATGAGCAGTTCTTC.

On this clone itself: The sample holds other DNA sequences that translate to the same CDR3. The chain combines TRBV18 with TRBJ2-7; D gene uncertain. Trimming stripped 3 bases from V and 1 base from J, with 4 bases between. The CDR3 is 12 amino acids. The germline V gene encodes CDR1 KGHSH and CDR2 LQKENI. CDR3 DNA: TGTGCCAGCTCACCGAGTTCCTACGAGCAGTACTTC. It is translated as CASSPSSYEQYF.

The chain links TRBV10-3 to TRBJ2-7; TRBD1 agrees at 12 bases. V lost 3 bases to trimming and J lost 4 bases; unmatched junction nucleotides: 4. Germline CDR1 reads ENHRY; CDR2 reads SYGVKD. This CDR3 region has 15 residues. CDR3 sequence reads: CAISDPGQGAYEQYF. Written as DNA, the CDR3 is TGTGCCATCAGTGACCCGGGACAGGGGGCATACGAGCAGTACTTC.

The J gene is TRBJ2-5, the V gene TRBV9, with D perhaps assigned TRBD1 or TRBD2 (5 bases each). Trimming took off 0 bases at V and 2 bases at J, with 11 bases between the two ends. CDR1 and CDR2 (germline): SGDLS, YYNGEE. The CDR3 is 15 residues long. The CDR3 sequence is CASSVAGGLQETQYF. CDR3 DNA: TGTGCCAGCAGCGTAGCTGGGGGATTACAAGAGACCCAGTACTTC.

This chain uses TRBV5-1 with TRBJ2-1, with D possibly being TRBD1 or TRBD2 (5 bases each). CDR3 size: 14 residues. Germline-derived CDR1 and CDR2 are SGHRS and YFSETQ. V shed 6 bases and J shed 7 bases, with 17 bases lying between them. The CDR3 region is CASTRTGGGNEQFF. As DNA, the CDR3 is TGCGCCAGCACCCGAACCGGTGGGGGAAATGAGCAGTTCTTC.

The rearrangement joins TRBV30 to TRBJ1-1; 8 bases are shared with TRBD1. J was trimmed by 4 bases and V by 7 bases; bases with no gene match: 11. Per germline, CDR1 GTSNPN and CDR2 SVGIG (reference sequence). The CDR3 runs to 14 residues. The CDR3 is CAFYRTGMGTEAFF. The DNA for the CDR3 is TGTGCCTTCTATCGGACAGGGATGGGCACTGAAGCTTTCTTT.

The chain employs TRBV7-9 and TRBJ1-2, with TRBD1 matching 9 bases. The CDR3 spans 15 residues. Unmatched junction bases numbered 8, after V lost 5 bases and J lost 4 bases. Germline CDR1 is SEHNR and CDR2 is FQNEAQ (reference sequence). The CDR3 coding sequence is TGTGCCAGCAGCCCCGTTGGGACAGGGCCCTATGGCTACACCTTC. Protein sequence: CASSPVGTGPYGYTF.

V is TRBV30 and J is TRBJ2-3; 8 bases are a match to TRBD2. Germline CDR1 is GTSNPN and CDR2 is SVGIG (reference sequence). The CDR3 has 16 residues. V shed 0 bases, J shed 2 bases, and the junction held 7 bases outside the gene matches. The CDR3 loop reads CAWSVLAGQPTDTQYF. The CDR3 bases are TGTGCCTGGAGTGTTTTAGCGGGGCAGCCCACAGATACGCAGTATTTT.

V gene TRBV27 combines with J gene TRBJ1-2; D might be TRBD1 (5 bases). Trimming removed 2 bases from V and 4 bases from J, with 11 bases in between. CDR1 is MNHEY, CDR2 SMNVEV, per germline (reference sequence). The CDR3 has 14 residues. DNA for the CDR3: TGTGCCAGCAGTTTAGCGGGACCGTCCTATGGCTACACCTTC. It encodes CASSLAGPSYGYTF.

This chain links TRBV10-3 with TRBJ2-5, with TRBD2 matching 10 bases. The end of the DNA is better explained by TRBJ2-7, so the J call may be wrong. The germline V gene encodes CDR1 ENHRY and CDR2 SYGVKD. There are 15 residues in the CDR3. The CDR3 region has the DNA TGTGCCATCAGTGAGGGACTAGCGGAGTACTACGAGCAGTACTTC. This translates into CAISEGLAEYYEQYF.

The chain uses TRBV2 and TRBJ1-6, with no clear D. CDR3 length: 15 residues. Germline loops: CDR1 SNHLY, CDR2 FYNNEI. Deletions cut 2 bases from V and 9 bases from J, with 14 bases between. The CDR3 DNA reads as TGTGCCAGCAGTGAAAGAGAGGCCGCGGCTTCACCCCTCCACTTT. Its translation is CASSEREAAASPLHF.

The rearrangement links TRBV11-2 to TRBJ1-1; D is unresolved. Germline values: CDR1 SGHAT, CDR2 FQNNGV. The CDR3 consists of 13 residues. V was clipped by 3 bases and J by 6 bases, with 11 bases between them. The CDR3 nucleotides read TGTGCCAGCAGCTTTTGGGAGGGAGCTGAAGCTTTCTTT. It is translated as CASSFWEGAEAFF.